The next 14 T cell receptor beta chains were all read from a single sample in a study of T cell responses to AZD1222 COVID-19 vaccine. Generated by immunoSEQ multiplex PCR, the TCRdb table keeps only in-frame clones and is missing some. This sample has just under 150,000 clones, with roughly nine tenths found just once. The specimen was peripheral blood, collected 28 days after the second AZD1222 dose. These receptors were collected from an adult who received the AZD1222 COVID-19 vaccine.

V is TRBV5-1 and J is TRBJ1-2; the D gene is possibly TRBD1 (6 bases). The V gene lost 1 base and the J gene lost 6 bases, with 13 bases spanning the gap. Germline values: CDR1 SGHRS, CDR2 YFSETQ. The CDR3 totals 14 residues. The CDR3 DNA reads as TGCGCCAGCAGCTTGCCTGAACAGGGTAATGGCTACACCTTC. Its translation is CASSLPEQGNGYTF.

The chain employs TRBV7-2 and TRBJ2-2; 10 bases fit TRBD2. Germline CDR1 reads SGHTA; CDR2 reads FQGNSA. This CDR3 comprises 17 residues. The V gene end was trimmed by 5 bases and the J gene end by 5 bases; junction bases not matched to a gene: 11. CDR3 bases: TGTGCCAGCAGCCTCCTAGCGGGAGCGTTCGTAACCGGGGAGCTGTTTTTT. Protein: CASSLLAGAFVTGELFF.

The chain links TRBV3-1 (or the pseudogene TRBV3-2) to TRBJ2-7; possible D gene TRBD2, 6 bases. The CDR3 totals 11 residues. V lost 6 bases and J lost 7, with 10 bases in between. Germline V gives CDR1 LGHDT, CDR2 YNNKEL (reference sequence). CDR3 region: CASRSGGEQYF. CDR3 DNA sequence: TGTGCCAGCAGATCCGGAGGGGAGCAGTACTTC.

The chain uses TRBV27 and TRBJ1-1; 9 bases agree with TRBD1. The CDR3 is made up of 15 amino acids. CDR1 is MNHEY, CDR2 SMNVEV, per germline (reference sequence). The V and J ends lost 5 bases and 7 bases, in that order; junction bases with no gene match: 11. The CDR3 region is CASSPITGGAREAFF. CDR3 in DNA: TGTGCCAGCAGTCCGATAACAGGGGGCGCGCGTGAAGCTTTCTTT.

The genes are TRBV30 and TRBJ1-1; 7 bases are a match to TRBD1. The germline gives CDR1 GTSNPN, CDR2 SVGIG (reference sequence). V lost 4 bases to trimming and J lost 1 base; unmatched junction nucleotides: 6. The length of the CDR3 is 14 residues. The CDR3 DNA reads TGTGCCTGGATGACGGACAGGCCGAACACTGAAGCTTTCTTT. Residues: CAWMTDRPNTEAFF.

The DNA for the CDR3 is TGTGCCAGCCTCGTCGCTCCTGGAAACACCATATATTTT. Its translation is CASLVAPGNTIYF. This chain connects TRBV19 to TRBJ1-3; D is undetermined. The CDR3 loop spans 13 amino acids. The germline gives CDR1 LNHDA, CDR2 SQIVND (reference sequence). V lost 9 bases and J lost 2, with 11 bases in between.

The genes are TRBV12-2 and TRBJ1-2. TRBV12-2 is marked as a pseudogene. CDR3 size: 18 residues. CDR3 sequence reads: CASRPHPPIIRTLGGPCF. The DNA of the CDR3 is TGTGCAAGTCGCCCTCACCCCCCAATTATACGCACCCTTGGGGGACCGTGCTTC.

This clone has only one observation. The chain carries TRBV7-2 and TRBJ1-2; TRBD1 might be the D (5 bases). Germline values: CDR1 SGHTA, CDR2 FQGNSA. Trimming pared 11 bases from V and 8 bases from J, leaving 21 bases between. This CDR3 contains 13 residues. Here the CDR3 reads CAVRRVVGSGYTF. The CDR3 DNA reads TGTGCCGTGCGCAGGGTAGTGGGGTCCGGCTACACCTTC.

The chain joins TRBV11-3 to TRBJ2-1, with 11 nucleotides matching TRBD2. This CDR3 is 14 amino acids long. V was clipped by 5 bases and J by 7 bases; unmatched bases: 4. Germline V gives CDR1 SGHNT, CDR2 YENEEA. CDR3 nucleotides: TGTGCCAGCAGCCGGACTAGCGGGTCGAATGAGCAGTTCTTC. This sequence encodes CASSRTSGSNEQFF.

The chain combines TRBV2 with TRBJ2-7, with TRBD2 identical over 7 bases. V lost 6 bases to trimming and J lost 3 bases; unmatched junction nucleotides: 2. CDR1 and CDR2 from the germline V gene are SNHLY and FYNNEI. The CDR3 has 12 residues. CDR3 coding DNA: TGTGCCAGCAGCGGACTAGGCTACGAGCAGTACTTC. It is translated as CASSGLGYEQYF. Together with reference TRBV2 and TRBJ2-7, the CDR3 gives the full variable domain: EPEVTQTPSHQVTQMGQEVILRCVPISNHLYFYWYRQILGQKVEFLVSFYNNEISEKSEIFDDQFSVERPDGSNFTLKIRSTKLEDSAMYFCASSGLGYEQYFGPGTRLTVT.

This chain uses TRBV6-2 or TRBV6-3 with TRBJ2-4; 12 nucleotides align to TRBD2. The CDR3 spans 17 residues. The V segment lost 4 bases and the J segment 6 bases; nucleotides outside the gene matches: 10. Germline lookup yields CDR1 MNHEY and CDR2 SVGEGT. This chain's CDR3 is CASSLLAGGVSGNIQYF. In DNA, the CDR3 is TGTGCCAGCAGTTTACTAGCGGGAGGTGTATCTGGAAACATTCAGTACTTC.

This clone came up many times. The chain has TRBV2 and TRBJ1-5, with D possibly being TRBD1 (5 bases). The CDR3 is made up of 15 amino acids. The germline V gene encodes CDR1 SNHLY and CDR2 FYNNEI. Between the trimmed V and J ends, which lost 4 bases and 3 bases, there was a span of 13 bases. CDR3: CASSANQGNNQPQHF. The CDR3 nucleotides read TGTGCCAGCAGTGCGAATCAGGGTAACAATCAGCCCCAGCATTTT.

The chain combines TRBV28 with TRBJ2-2; 7 bases fit TRBD2. This CDR3 comprises 15 residues. Germline V CDR1 and CDR2: MDHEN, SYDVKM. J was trimmed by 6 bases and V by 5 bases; bases with no gene match: 9. CDR3 nucleotides: TGTGCCAGCAGTCCTCCGGCGGGGGAGGCCGGGGAGCTGTTTTTT. Its protein is CASSPPAGEAGELFF.

The rearrangement uses TRBV30 and TRBJ2-7; D gene unclear. The V end lost 6 bases, the J end lost 3 bases, and 15 bases lay between the germline ends. The CDR3 extends over 13 amino acids. Germline CDR1 is GTSNPN and CDR2 is SVGIG (reference sequence). CDR3 nucleotides: TGTGCCTGCACCTCTTACCGCGGCTACGAGCAGTACTTC. Amino acid sequence: CACTSYRGYEQYF.